This is a list of T cell receptor beta chains from one sample in a study of cytomegalovirus exposure and HLA in healthy donors. Clones were sequenced by immunoSEQ multiplex PCR, and TCRdb holds only the in-frame ones, with some missing. Of roughly 89,000 clones listed, 65% were seen once; the top ten hold roughly 21%. The specimen sequenced was PBMCs. The receptors come from a woman between 50 and 59 years old in good health and CMV-seropositive. CDR3s include the opening cysteine and the closing phenylalanine or tryptophan. Each record gives: V gene, J gene, CDR3 protein.

TRBV5-1	TRBJ1-2	CASSLGTGGGGYTF
TRBV7-9	TRBJ2-7	CASSLVSGAMGEQYF
TRBV19	TRBJ1-5	CAASRGWSNQPQHF
TRBV5-1	TRBJ1-5	CASSLGDYSNQPQHF
TRBV28	TRBJ1-5	CASSLGGENQPQHF
TRBV27	TRBJ2-2	CASSFRAGELFF
TRBV19	TRBJ1-1	CASSIGSRATEAFF
TRBV13	TRBJ1-2	CASSSSQTSYGYTF
TRBV14	TRBJ2-6	CASSKVAGGANVLTF
TRBV6-1	TRBJ2-2	CASSEWGGRTGELFF
TRBV5-1	TRBJ2-7	CASSLGREDSYEQYF
TRBV6-6	TRBJ1-4	CASSYQGSTNEKLFF
TRBV27	-	CASSFIDRAEQYF
TRBV6-8	TRBJ2-7	CASIPQGNSEAYEQYF
TRBV4-3	TRBJ1-2	CASSQDYGRVGYTF
TRBV6-6	TRBJ2-3	CASSSPADTQYF
TRBV28	TRBJ2-7	CASSSKQERGEQYF
TRBV4-1	TRBJ1-2	CASSQPLGQENYGYTF
TRBV30	TRBJ1-2	CAWGENFYGYTF
TRBV30	TRBJ2-3	CAWSVNTDTQYF
TRBV4-3	TRBJ2-3	CASSLSPGSTDTQYF
TRBV27	TRBJ1-2	CASSLIEGGGYTF